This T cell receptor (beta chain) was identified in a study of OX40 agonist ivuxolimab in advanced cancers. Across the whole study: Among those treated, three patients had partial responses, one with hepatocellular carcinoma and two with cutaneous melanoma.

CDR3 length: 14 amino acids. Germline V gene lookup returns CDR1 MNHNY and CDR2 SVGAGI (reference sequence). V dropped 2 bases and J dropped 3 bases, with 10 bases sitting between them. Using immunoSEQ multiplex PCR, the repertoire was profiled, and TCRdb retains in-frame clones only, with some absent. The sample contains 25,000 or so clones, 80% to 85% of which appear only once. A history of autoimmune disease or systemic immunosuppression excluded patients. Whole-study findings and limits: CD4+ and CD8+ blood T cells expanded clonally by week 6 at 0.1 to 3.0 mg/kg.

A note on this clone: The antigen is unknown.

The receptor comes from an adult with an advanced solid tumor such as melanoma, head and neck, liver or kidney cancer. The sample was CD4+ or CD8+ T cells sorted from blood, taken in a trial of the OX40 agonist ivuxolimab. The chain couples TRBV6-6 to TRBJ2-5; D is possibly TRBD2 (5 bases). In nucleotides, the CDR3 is TGTGCCAGCAGTTACCCCAAGGGAGAAGAGACCCAGTACTTC. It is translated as CASSYPKGEETQYF.